A single sample is the source of the 23 T cell receptor beta chains below, sequenced in a study of T cell responses to AZD1222 COVID-19 vaccine. Data came from immunoSEQ multiplex PCR; TCRdb stores just in-frame clones and leaves some out. The profile shows 150,000 or so clones, about 90% of them singletons. The input for sequencing was peripheral blood, taken on day 0 of AZD1222 vaccination. All receptors derive from an adult in good health.

The chain has TRBV29-1 and TRBJ1-4; possibly TRBD1 for D (5 bases). CDR3 length: 13 residues. Germline V gives CDR1 SQVTM, CDR2 ANQGSEA. Trimming pared 6 bases from V and 8 bases from J, leaving 16 bases between. In DNA, the CDR3 is TGCAGCGTGGGGGGGTCGACGAACGAAAAACTGTTTTTT. This codes for CSVGGSTNEKLFF.

This clone occurred once. V is TRBV6-5 and J is TRBJ1-2; D is ambiguous. V lost 4 bases to trimming and J lost 3 bases, with 12 bases between them. The CDR3 spans 14 residues. From germline, CDR1 is MNHEY and CDR2 SVGAGI. For the CDR3, the DNA is TGTGCCAGCAGTTCGACTTACACTGACTATGGCTACACCTTC. Protein product: CASSSTYTDYGYTF.

The chain combines TRBV7-6 with TRBJ2-7; 7 bases are a match to TRBD2. The J segment lost 6 bases and the V segment lost 1 base, leaving 9 bases of the junction unmatched. The germline V gene has CDR1 SGHVS and CDR2 FNYEAQ. This CDR3 spans 15 amino acids. The CDR3 DNA sequence: TGTGCCAGCAGCTTAGGGCGGGGGATTGTCGCCGAGCAGTACTTC. Encoded protein: CASSLGRGIVAEQYF.

V gene TRBV28 combines with J gene TRBJ1-4; tentatively, D is TRBD1 (6 bases). Trimming removed 6 bases at V and 7 bases at J, with 18 bases between. From germline, CDR1 is MDHEN and CDR2 SYDVKM. The CDR3 has 15 residues. In nucleotides, the CDR3 is TGTGCCAGCAGCCCCTACAGGGTGGTCGGTGAAAAACTGTTTTTT. It translates to CASSPYRVVGEKLFF.

The chain joins TRBV7-7 to TRBJ2-5; 14 nucleotides align to TRBD2. The germline gives CDR1 SSHAT, CDR2 FNYEAQ (reference sequence). The CDR3 is 18 residues long. V lost 3 bases to trimming and J lost 1 base; unmatched junction nucleotides: 7. CDR3 sequence reads: CASSFRLAGGPGQETQYF. DNA for the CDR3: TGTGCCAGCAGCTTCAGACTAGCGGGAGGGCCCGGCCAAGAGACCCAGTACTTC.

V gene TRBV4-2 combines with J gene TRBJ2-6, with 7 bases fitting TRBD1. After removal of 4 bases from V and 0 bases from J, the junction contained 9 bases not matched to a gene. Germline assignment: CDR1 LGHNA and CDR2 YNFKEQ. The CDR3 contains 18 residues. The CDR3 DNA is TGTGCCAGCAGCCGATCGGACAGGAGATCCTCTGGGGCCAACGTCCTGACTTTC. It is translated as CASSRSDRRSSGANVLTF.

This rearrangement joins TRBV5-1 to TRBJ1-6; 8 nucleotides line up with TRBD1. Germline-derived CDR1 and CDR2 are SGHRS and YFSETQ. There are 19 residues in the CDR3. V lost 4 bases, J lost 7 bases, and 19 bases stayed unmatched. The CDR3 is CASSPGTGDKVGINSPLHF. In DNA, the CDR3 is TGCGCCAGCAGCCCCGGGACAGGCGACAAGGTAGGAATAAATTCACCCCTCCACTTT.

This sequence joins TRBV25-1 and TRBJ2-1; 9 nucleotides match TRBD2. The junction had 0 bases not matched to a gene; V was cut back by 2 bases and J by 4 bases. Germline values: CDR1 MGHDK, CDR2 SYGVNS. CDR3 length: 14 amino acids. DNA of the CDR3: TGTGCCAGCAGTGAAGCGGGGGGGTACAATGAGCAGTTCTTC. It encodes CASSEAGGYNEQFF. Complete variable domain (other parts from reference TRBV25-1 and TRBJ2-1): EADIYQTPRYLVIGTGKKITLECSQTMGHDKMYWYQQDPGMELHLIHYSYGVNSTEKGDLSSESTVSRIRTEHFPLTLESARPSHTSQYLCASSEAGGYNEQFFGPGTRLTVL.

The chain couples TRBV9 to TRBJ1-1, with D possibly being TRBD1 (5 bases). Germline CDR1 SGDLS, CDR2 YYNGEE. The germline V and J ends were trimmed by 0 bases and 0 bases, with 9 bases remaining between them. The CDR3 has 15 amino acids. CDR3 in DNA: TGTGCCAGCAGCGTAGAAGACAGAATGAACACTGAAGCTTTCTTT. Its translation: CASSVEDRMNTEAFF.

The CDR3 DNA sequence: TGTGCCAGCAGCCCTGGGACTAGTCGGGAGTTGGAGCAGTTCTTC. It encodes CASSPGTSRELEQFF. The V gene is TRBV9, the J gene TRBJ2-1; 8 nucleotides agree with TRBD2. V lost 4 bases and J lost 10; bases outside the gene matches: 13. CDR1 and CDR2 from the germline V gene are SGDLS and YYNGEE. This CDR3 comprises 15 residues.

The gene calls are TRBV6-5 and TRBJ2-1; 8 nucleotides line up with TRBD2. The CDR3 length is 15 residues. The ends lost 7 bases at V and 3 bases at J; junction bases unmatched: 8. Germline CDR1 and CDR2: MNHEY and SVGAGI. CDR3 residues: CASTRGGADYNEQFF. CDR3 DNA: TGTGCCAGCACCCGGGGGGGGGCGGACTACAATGAGCAGTTCTTC.

V gene TRBV2 combines with J gene TRBJ2-5; a weak D match, TRBD2 (5 bases). The CDR3 spans 14 residues. Germline CDR1 reads SNHLY; CDR2 reads FYNNEI. V was shortened by 6 bases and J by 7 bases, with 18 bases between the two germline ends. CDR3 sequence reads: CASSRELGAGTQYF. Here the CDR3 DNA reads TGTGCCAGCAGCCGCGAACTAGGCGCCGGGACCCAGTACTTC.

This chain connects TRBV10-3 to TRBJ2-7, with TRBD1 matching over 7 bases. Germline V gives CDR1 ENHRY, CDR2 SYGVKD. Germline trimming cut 2 bases from V and 0 bases from J; bases unmatched to any gene: 4. The CDR3 has 15 residues. CDR3 in amino acids: CAISEVGQPSYEQYF. The CDR3 nucleotides are TGTGCCATCAGTGAGGTGGGACAGCCCTCCTACGAGCAGTACTTC.

V gene TRBV29-1 combines with J gene TRBJ2-7; 7 bases map to TRBD1. Germline CDR1 is SQVTM and CDR2 is ANQGSEA. The CDR3 is 12 amino acids. V gave up 3 bases and J gave up 5 bases; unmatched junction bases: 4. The CDR3 nucleotides are TGCAGCGTTGACACAGGGGCCCACGAGCAGTACTTC. The encoded protein is CSVDTGAHEQYF.

CDR3 DNA: TGTGCCAGCAGTGAAGCCCTTTTGGGAGCAACGAAACTGTTTTTT. Protein sequence: CASSEALLGATKLFF. The gene calls are TRBV2 and TRBJ1-4; no definite D call. Germline CDR1 is SNHLY and CDR2 is FYNNEI. The V end was cut by 0 bases, the J end by 11 bases, with 16 bases between. The CDR3 runs 15 residues.

The rearrangement uses TRBV3-1 (or the pseudogene TRBV3-2) and TRBJ2-1; 8 bases are a match to TRBD2. This CDR3 has 13 amino acids. The trim removed 5 bases at V and 7 bases at J, leaving 4 bases unmatched. Germline V CDR1 and CDR2: LGHDT, YNNKEL (reference sequence). CDR3 protein: CASSTSGRNEQFF. In DNA form, the CDR3 reads TGTGCCAGCAGCACCAGCGGGAGAAATGAGCAGTTCTTC.

The chain's CDR3 is CASTWTSGTNNEQFF. The CDR3 DNA sequence: TGTGCCAGCACCTGGACTAGCGGGACTAACAATGAGCAGTTCTTC. J is TRBJ2-1 and V is TRBV7-2, with 12 bases aligning to TRBD2. CDR1 SGHTA and CDR2 FQGNSA come from the germline V gene. The CDR3 is 15 amino acids. V lost 7 bases and J lost 5; bases outside the gene matches: 6. Complete variable domain (other parts from reference TRBV7-2 and TRBJ2-1): GAGVSQSPSNKVTEKGKDVELRCDPISGHTALYWYRQSLGQGLEFLIYFQGNSAPDKSGLPSDRFSAERTGGSVSTLTIQRTQQEDSAVYLCASTWTSGTNNEQFFGPGTRLTVL.

The V and J genes are TRBV25-1 and TRBJ2-7; D is possibly TRBD2 (6 bases). V was pared by 6 bases and J by 6 bases, with 21 bases between. From germline, CDR1 is MGHDK and CDR2 SYGVNS. There are 15 residues in the CDR3. The CDR3 DNA reads as TGTGCCAGCAGCGAACTGGGAGGAAAATGGGGCGAGCAGTACTTC. Translated: CASSELGGKWGEQYF.

V gene TRBV2 combines with J gene TRBJ2-7; tentatively, D is TRBD2 (5 bases). Trimming cost V 3 bases and J 7 bases, with 16 bases left between them. The CDR3 runs 14 residues. CDR1 SNHLY and CDR2 FYNNEI come from the germline V gene. The CDR3 DNA reads TGTGCCAGCAGTGACATTGTGCGTACGGGGGAGCAGTACTTC. This sequence encodes CASSDIVRTGEQYF.

This chain uses TRBV6-5 with TRBJ2-7; 8 positions match TRBD2. There are 14 residues in the CDR3. Losses at the gene ends were 6 bases for V and 6 bases for J; bases not matched to a gene: 10. Per the germline V gene, CDR1 is MNHEY and CDR2 is SVGAGI. CDR3 protein: CASRRVAGPSEQYF. CDR3 coding DNA: TGTGCCAGCAGGAGGGTAGCGGGGCCATCCGAGCAGTACTTC.

This clone was detected once. The V gene is TRBV2, the J gene TRBJ1-5; no firm D call. There are 13 residues in the CDR3. The germline V gene encodes CDR1 SNHLY and CDR2 FYNNEI. V gave up 8 bases and J gave up 1 base, with 9 bases separating them. Here the CDR3 DNA reads TGTGCCAGCCGGAGGCTGAGCAATCAGCCCCAGCATTTT. As protein: CASRRLSNQPQHF.

V gene TRBV6-6 combines with J gene TRBJ1-2, with 7 bases identical to TRBD1. This CDR3 comprises 13 residues. Losses at the gene ends were 2 bases for V and 9 bases for J; bases not matched to a gene: 6. Germline assignment: CDR1 MNHNY and CDR2 SVGAGI (reference sequence). The CDR3 DNA reads TGTGCCAGCAGTTACGGGCAGGGGGGGAGCTACACCTTC. Amino acids: CASSYGQGGSYTF.

CDR3 residues: CATSRAPGGNYGYTF. The CDR3 nucleotides read TGTGCCACCAGCAGAGCCCCTGGGGGGAACTATGGCTACACCTTC. The rearrangement links TRBV15 to TRBJ1-2, with TRBD1 as a possible D gene (5 bases). CDR1 is LNHNV and CDR2 is YYDKDF in the germline V gene (reference sequence). The CDR3 extends over 15 amino acids. Trimming stripped 1 base from V and 2 bases from J, with 11 bases between.